This record looks at one T cell receptor beta chain sequence and its context. What it recognizes is unknown. Germline-derived CDR1 and CDR2 are SGDLS and YYNGEE. V shed 7 bases and J 2 bases; nucleotides not matched to a gene: 9. The CDR3 is 15 residues long. The table came from immunoSEQ multiplex PCR; TCRdb's copy has only in-frame clones and leaves some out. The sample includes 52,000 or so clones, 65% to 90% seen only once; the top ten take over 3%. Time point defined: week 5, during vaccination. A 20-mer mutant IDH1 peptide at 300 ug was injected subcutaneously with topical imiquimod. This sample is drawn from a study of a mutant IDH1 vaccine in newly diagnosed glioma. The overall study: The patients received vaccinations eight times, in weeks 1, 3, 5, 7, 11, 15, 19 and 23. Vaccines were first given 4-6 weeks after radiotherapy alone, or with temozolomide cycles.

Regarding the study as a whole: Pseudoprogression apparently tracked independently of changes in top peripheral T cell clonotypes.

Source: PBMCs, taken from a glioma patient whose treatment included an IDH1 peptide vaccine. This TCR came from a young woman with glioma. Some clones in this sample may be carry-over from other donors' samples. The chain employs TRBV9 and TRBJ1-2, with 9 bases lining up with TRBD1. CDR3 sequence (DNA): TGTGCCAGCTCGGGGTGGGACAGGGACAACTATGGCTACACCTTC. Amino acid sequence: CASSGWDRDNYGYTF.